The entry that follows covers one T cell receptor beta chain sequence. Produced via immunoSEQ multiplex PCR; TCRdb's table is partial and in-frame only. The sample holds around 100,000 clones, 75% to 95% seen once. CDR3 length: 12 amino acids. Germline V lookup: CDR1 MNHEY, CDR2 SVGAGI. The V end lost 4 bases, the J end lost 3 bases, and 6 bases lay between the germline ends. The source of the sample is a study of T cells after somatic rescue of genetic block. The TCR was taken from a woman under 30. Specimen: peripheral blood mononuclear cells (PBMCs). The chain combines TRBV6-5 with TRBJ2-5, with D possibly TRBD2 on 6 matching bases. Written as DNA, the CDR3 is TGTGCCAGCAGTTCGGGGGAAGAGACCCAGTACTTC. This sequence encodes CASSSGEETQYF.